A single sample gave rise to the 12 T cell receptor beta chains below, sequenced in a study of Graves' ophthalmopathy and Graves' hyperthyroidism. For repertoire sequencing, the TCR beta CDR3 regions were amplified from RNA transcripts. Amplification began with first-round RT-PCR using HTBI primers, then second-round multiplex PCR was performed. TCRdb redid the calling of the multiplex PCR reads with MiXCR, one entry per CDR3 protein. The sample yields 650,000 to 900,000 distinct CDR3 sequences, approximately 40% seen once. Input material: peripheral blood. Every receptor here comes from an adult man with Graves' ophthalmopathy.

The rearrangement links TRBV2 to TRBJ1-2; D gene ambiguous. The V and J ends lost 9 bases and 3 bases respectively, with 11 bases between them. This CDR3 region has 12 residues. Germline V gene data show CDR1 as SNHLY and CDR2 as FYNNEI. CDR3 protein: CARGSYDYGYTF. The CDR3 coding sequence is TGTGCCAGGGGTAGCTATGACTATGGCTACACCTTC.

This clonotype showed up just a few times. The V gene is TRBV15, the J gene TRBJ2-2; the D call may be TRBD1 or TRBD2 (5 bases each). V lost 1 base and J lost 0, with 21 bases in between. The CDR3 spans 20 residues. Germline CDR1 is LNHNV and CDR2 is YYDKDF (reference sequence). The CDR3, as DNA: TGTGCCACCAGCAGAGTATACGGGGTTTTAGGGGCCCCGAACACCGGGGAGCTGTTTTTT. Translating gives CATSRVYGVLGAPNTGELFF.

This clonotype was counted once. CDR3 sequence (DNA): TGTGCCACAGGGGGATGGGATTCACCCCTCCACTTT. This translates into CATGGWDSPLHF. V usage is TRBV25-1 and J usage is TRBJ1-6; 7 nucleotides line up with TRBD1. The V segment lost 10 bases and the J segment 8 bases; nucleotides outside the gene matches: 5. CDR1 is MGHDK and CDR2 is SYGVNS in the germline V gene. The CDR3 runs to 12 residues.

This clonotype was recorded at least ten times. The chain has TRBV10-3 and TRBJ2-2, with D uncertain. This CDR3 spans 14 amino acids. Trimming cost V 0 bases and J 5 bases, with 7 bases left between them. Germline V CDR1 and CDR2: ENHRY, SYGVKD. CDR3 sequence: CAISESSGTGELFF. The CDR3 nucleotides read TGTGCCATCAGTGAGTCAAGTGGTACCGGGGAGCTGTTTTTT.

With regard to this clonotype: An end of the junction does not agree with germline; a read error may underlie this. CDR3 coding DNA: TGTGCCGCCAGTGACCCAGGGACAACGCGGAATGAAAAACTGTTTTTT. This translates into CAASDPGTTRNEKLFF. The V gene is TRBV24-1, the J gene TRBJ1-4; TRBD1 is a possible D gene (6 bases). Germline V gene lookup returns CDR1 KGHDR and CDR2 SFDVKD. This CDR3 comprises 16 residues.

A remark on this clonotype: A much larger clone lies a single base off, so this may be a read error. The conserved phenylalanine or tryptophan normally closing the CDR3 is absent here, so this likely arose from a read error. V is TRBV9 and J is TRBJ2-7; no reliable D call. CDR3 length: 14 amino acids. Per germline, CDR1 SGDLS and CDR2 YYNGEE. With 0 bases removed from V and 3 bases from J, the gap between germline ends came to 10 bases. CDR3 nucleotide sequence: TGTGCCAGCAGCGTAGGCTGGGGTAGCTACGAGCAGTACTCC. This encodes CASSVGWGSYEQYS.

The V and J genes are TRBV20-1 and TRBJ2-5, with D possibly being TRBD1 (6 bases). Germline loops: CDR1 DFQATT, CDR2 SNEGSKA (reference sequence). V lost 3 bases to trimming and J lost 1 base, with 15 bases between them. This CDR3 region has 15 residues. CDR3 sequence: CSARGHLWPQETQYF. The CDR3 DNA reads TGCAGTGCTAGGGGACACCTTTGGCCCCAAGAGACCCAGTACTTC.

Concerning this clonotype itself: The junction departs from the called germline gene at one end, perhaps through a read error. The chain is built from TRBV10-3 and TRBJ1-5; no clear D gene. CDR3 length: 15 residues. CDR1 is ENHRY, CDR2 SYGVKD, per germline. In nucleotides, the CDR3 is TGTGCCACCAGTGACGAGGCCGCCGGGGATCAGCCCCAGCATTTT. Translated, it gives CATSDEAAGDQPQHF.

Only a few counts were recorded for this clonotype. The chain uses TRBV20-1 and TRBJ1-5; D possibly corresponds to TRBD1 (5 bases). Germline V gene lookup returns CDR1 DFQATT and CDR2 SNEGSKA (reference sequence). CDR3 size: 15 residues. V lost 5 bases, J lost 0 bases, and 14 bases lay in between. The CDR3 DNA is TGCAGTGCTGGGATCCAGGGATTTAGCAATCAGCCCCAGCATTTT. This encodes CSAGIQGFSNQPQHF.

V gene TRBV7-9 combines with J gene TRBJ2-2; the D is unclear. V lost 3 bases and J 1 base, leaving 6 bases between the germline ends. This CDR3 contains 14 residues. Germline V gene sequence: CDR1 SEHNR, CDR2 FQNEAQ (reference sequence). This CDR3 reads CASSFVGNTGELFF. The CDR3 DNA sequence: TGTGCCAGCAGCTTTGTCGGGAACACCGGGGAGCTGTTTTTT.

This clonotype was picked up many times. The rearrangement joins TRBV29-1 to TRBJ1-1; D gene ambiguous. Trimming stripped 3 bases from V and 7 bases from J, with 12 bases between. The germline V gene encodes CDR1 SQVTM and CDR2 ANQGSEA. The CDR3 contains 12 residues. The CDR3 nucleotides are TGCAGCGTTGATGTATCGGGGAGTGAAGCTTTCTTT. Translation: CSVDVSGSEAFF.

Regarding this clonotype: Germline is not matched at one junction end, which may reflect a read error. The rearrangement links TRBV20-1 to TRBJ2-5; 8 bases match TRBD2. The CDR3 contains 14 residues. The V gene's germline CDR1 is DFQATT and CDR2 SNEGSKA (reference sequence). For the CDR3, the DNA is TGCAGTACTAGCGGTGCAGGTTCCCAAGAGACCCAGTACTTC. This encodes CSTSGAGSQETQYF.